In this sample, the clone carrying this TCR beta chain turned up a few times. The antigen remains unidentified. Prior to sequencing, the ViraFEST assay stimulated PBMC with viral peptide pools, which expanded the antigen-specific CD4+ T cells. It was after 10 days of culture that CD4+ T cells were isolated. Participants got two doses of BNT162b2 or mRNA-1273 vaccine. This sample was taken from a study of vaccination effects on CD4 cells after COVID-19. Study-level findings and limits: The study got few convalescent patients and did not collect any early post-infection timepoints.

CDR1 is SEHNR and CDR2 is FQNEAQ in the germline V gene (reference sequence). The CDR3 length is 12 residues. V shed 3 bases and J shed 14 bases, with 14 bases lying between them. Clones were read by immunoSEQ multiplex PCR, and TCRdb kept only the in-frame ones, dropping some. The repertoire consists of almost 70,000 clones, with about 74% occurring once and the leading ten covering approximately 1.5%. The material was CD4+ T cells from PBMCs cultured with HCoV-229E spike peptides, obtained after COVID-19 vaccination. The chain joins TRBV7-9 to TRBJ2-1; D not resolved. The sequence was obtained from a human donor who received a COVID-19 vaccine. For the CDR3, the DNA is TGTGCCAGCAGCTTTACACAAGGACCGGAGTTCTTC. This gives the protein CASSFTQGPEFF.